This T cell receptor beta chain was sequenced during a study of CD8 T cells in Susac syndrome. The authors reverse transcribed about 0.5 to 1 ug RNA with random hexamers. An immunoSEQ multiplex PCR amplified TCR beta CDR3 over 54 Vbeta and 13 Jbeta. TCRdb called the immunoSEQ multiplex PCR reads again in MiXCR, with one record for every CDR3 protein. The sample shows some 150,000 distinct CDR3 sequences, approximately 96% of them seen only once. Sequencing of TCR beta, carried out with a high-throughput approach, was applied to CD8+ and CD4+ T cells from the blood. Susac syndrome patients met recently defined diagnostic criteria for definite or probable disease. Germline CDR1 and CDR2: PRHDT and FYEKMQ (reference sequence). The V gene end was trimmed by 4 bases and the J gene end by 6 bases; junction bases not matched to a gene: 5. The CDR3 length is 14 residues.

Sequencing was performed on CD4+ T cells from PBMCs. The sequence was obtained from a human donor with Susac syndrome. This rearrangement joins TRBV13 to TRBJ2-1, with 8 bases aligning to TRBD1. The CDR3 region is CASSSWTGSNEQFF. For the CDR3, the DNA is TGTGCCAGCAGCTCGTGGACAGGGTCCAATGAGCAGTTCTTC.